The present entry profiles one T cell receptor beta chain with its context. The antigen remains undetermined. The data belong to a study of PD-1 blockade in classical Hodgkin lymphoma. Time point indicated: cycle 4 day 1 (C4D1), after 5 to 7 weeks of nivolumab. All patients relapsed after autologous stem cell transplantation, and brentuximab vedotin exposure varied. Clones were read by immunoSEQ multiplex PCR, and TCRdb kept only the in-frame ones, dropping some. The sample has tens of thousands of clones; over 75% are singletons. CDR1 is LGHNA, CDR2 YNFKEQ, per germline. The CDR3 has 15 amino acids. Study-level findings and limits: Significantly greater TCR diversity emerged by C4D1 in CD4+ cells but not CD8+ cells.

J is TRBJ2-5 and V is TRBV4-2; D call uncertain. The DNA end is more similar to TRBJ2-7, so the J call may be wrong. Sequences were derived from peripheral blood mononuclear cells (PBMCs), sampled before the fourth cycle of nivolumab. This clonotype was obtained from a human donor with classical Hodgkin lymphoma. Here the CDR3 DNA reads TGTGCCAGCAGCCAAGGTCCTGTAGGTTCCTACGAGCAGTACTTC. Its translation is CASSQGPVGSYEQYF.